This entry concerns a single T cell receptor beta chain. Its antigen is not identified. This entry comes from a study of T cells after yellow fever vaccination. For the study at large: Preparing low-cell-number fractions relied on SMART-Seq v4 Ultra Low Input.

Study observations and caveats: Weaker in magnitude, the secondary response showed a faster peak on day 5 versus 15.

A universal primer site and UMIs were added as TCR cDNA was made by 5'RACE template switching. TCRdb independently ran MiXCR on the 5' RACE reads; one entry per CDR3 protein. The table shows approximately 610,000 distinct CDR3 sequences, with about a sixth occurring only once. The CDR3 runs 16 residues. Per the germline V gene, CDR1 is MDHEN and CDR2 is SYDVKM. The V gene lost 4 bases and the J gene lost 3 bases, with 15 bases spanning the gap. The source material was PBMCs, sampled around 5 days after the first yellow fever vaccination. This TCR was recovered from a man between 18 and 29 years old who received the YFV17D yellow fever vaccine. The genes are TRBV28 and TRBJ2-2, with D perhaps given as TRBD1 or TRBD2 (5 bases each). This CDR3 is CASSSAPMGDTGELFF. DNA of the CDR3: TGTGCCAGCAGTTCCGCCCCCATGGGGGACACCGGGGAGCTGTTTTTT.